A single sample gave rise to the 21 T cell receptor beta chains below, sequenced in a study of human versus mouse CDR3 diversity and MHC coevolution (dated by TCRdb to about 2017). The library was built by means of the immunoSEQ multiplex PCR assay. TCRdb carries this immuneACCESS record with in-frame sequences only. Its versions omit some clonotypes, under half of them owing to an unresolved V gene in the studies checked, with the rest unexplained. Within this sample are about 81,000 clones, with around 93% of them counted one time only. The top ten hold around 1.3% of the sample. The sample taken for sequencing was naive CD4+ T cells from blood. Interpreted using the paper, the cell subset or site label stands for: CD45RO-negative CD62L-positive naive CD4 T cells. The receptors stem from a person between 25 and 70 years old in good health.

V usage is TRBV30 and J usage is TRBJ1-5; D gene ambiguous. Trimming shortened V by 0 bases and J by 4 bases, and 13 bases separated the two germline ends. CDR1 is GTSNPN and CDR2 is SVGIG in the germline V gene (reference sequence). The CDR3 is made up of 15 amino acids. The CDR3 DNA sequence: TGTGCCTGGAGTGTACGAGGGTCGGGTAATCAGCCCCAGCATTTT. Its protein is CAWSVRGSGNQPQHF.

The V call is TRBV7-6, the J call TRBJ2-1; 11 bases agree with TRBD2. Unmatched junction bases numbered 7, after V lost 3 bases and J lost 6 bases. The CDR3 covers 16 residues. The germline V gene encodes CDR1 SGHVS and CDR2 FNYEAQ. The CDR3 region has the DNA TGTGCCAGCAGCTTGGACCTACTAGCGGGAGCCAATGAGCAGTTCTTC. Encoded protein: CASSLDLLAGANEQFF.

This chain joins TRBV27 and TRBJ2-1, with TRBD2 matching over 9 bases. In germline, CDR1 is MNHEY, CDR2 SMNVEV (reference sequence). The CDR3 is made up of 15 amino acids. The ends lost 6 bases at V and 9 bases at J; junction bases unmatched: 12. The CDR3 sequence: CASSRDNSGRGEQFF. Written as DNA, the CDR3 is TGTGCCAGCAGCCGAGACAATAGCGGGAGAGGTGAGCAGTTCTTC.

DNA for the CDR3: TGTGCCAGCAGCTTGGTGGCAGGGGCCCCCGGGGAGCTGTTTTTT. Its translation: CASSLVAGAPGELFF. The genes are TRBV5-4 and TRBJ2-2, with D possibly being TRBD1 (6 bases). V lost 0 bases and J 6 bases, leaving 12 bases between the germline ends. The CDR3 spans 15 residues. The germline CDR1 and CDR2 sequences are SGHNT and YYREEE (reference sequence).

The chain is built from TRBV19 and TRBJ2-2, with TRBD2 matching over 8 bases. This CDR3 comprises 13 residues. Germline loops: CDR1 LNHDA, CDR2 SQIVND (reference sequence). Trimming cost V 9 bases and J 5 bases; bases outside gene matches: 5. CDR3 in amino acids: CASDSGETGELFF. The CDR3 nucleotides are TGTGCCAGCGATAGCGGGGAGACCGGGGAGCTGTTTTTT.

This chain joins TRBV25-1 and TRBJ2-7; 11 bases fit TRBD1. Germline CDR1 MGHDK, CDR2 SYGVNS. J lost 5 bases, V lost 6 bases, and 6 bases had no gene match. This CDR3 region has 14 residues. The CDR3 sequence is CASRAGTGGDEQYF. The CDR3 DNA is TGTGCCAGCAGAGCCGGGACAGGGGGAGACGAGCAGTACTTC.

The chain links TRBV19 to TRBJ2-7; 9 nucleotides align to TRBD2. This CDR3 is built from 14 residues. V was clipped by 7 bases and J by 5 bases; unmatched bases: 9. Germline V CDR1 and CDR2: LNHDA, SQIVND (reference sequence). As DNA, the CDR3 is TGTGCCAGTACGACGGGGGTAGCGGGAGACGAGCAGTACTTC. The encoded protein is CASTTGVAGDEQYF.

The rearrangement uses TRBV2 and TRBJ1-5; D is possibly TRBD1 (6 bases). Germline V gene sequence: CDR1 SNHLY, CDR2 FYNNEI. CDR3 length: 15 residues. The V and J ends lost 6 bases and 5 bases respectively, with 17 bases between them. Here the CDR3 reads CASSPRGGDYQPQHF. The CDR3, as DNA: TGTGCCAGCAGCCCAAGAGGGGGTGATTATCAGCCCCAGCATTTT.

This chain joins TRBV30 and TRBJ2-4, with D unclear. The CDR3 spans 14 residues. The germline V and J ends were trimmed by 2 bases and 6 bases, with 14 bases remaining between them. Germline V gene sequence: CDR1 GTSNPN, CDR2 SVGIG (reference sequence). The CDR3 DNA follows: TGTGCCTGGAGTCCCAACACCCTCCTAAACATTCAGTACTTC. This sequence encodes CAWSPNTLLNIQYF.

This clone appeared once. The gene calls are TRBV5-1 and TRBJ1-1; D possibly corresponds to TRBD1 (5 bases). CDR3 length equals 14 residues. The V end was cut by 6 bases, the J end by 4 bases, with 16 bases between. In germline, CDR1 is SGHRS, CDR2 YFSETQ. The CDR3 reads CASKRTPGLTEAFF. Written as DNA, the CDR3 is TGCGCCAGCAAAAGGACGCCGGGACTCACTGAAGCTTTCTTT.

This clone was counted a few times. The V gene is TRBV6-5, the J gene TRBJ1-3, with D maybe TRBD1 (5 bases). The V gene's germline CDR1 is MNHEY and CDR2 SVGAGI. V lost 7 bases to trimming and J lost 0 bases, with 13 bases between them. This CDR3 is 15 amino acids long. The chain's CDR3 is CASTDGGLSGNTIYF. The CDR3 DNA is TGTGCCAGCACCGACGGGGGTCTCTCTGGAAACACCATATATTTT.

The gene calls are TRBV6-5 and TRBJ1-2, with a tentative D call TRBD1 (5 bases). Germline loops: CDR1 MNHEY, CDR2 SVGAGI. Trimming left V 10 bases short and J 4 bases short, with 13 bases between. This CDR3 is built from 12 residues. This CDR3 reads CATNGDSYGYTF. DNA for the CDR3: TGTGCCACCAACGGCGACAGCTATGGCTACACCTTC.

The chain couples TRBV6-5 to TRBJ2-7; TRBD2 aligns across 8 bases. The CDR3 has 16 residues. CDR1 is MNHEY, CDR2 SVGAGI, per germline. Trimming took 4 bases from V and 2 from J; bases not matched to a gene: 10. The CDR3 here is CASSSGRGGGTYEQYF. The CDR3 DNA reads TGTGCCAGCAGTTCCGGTAGGGGCGGGGGGACCTACGAGCAGTACTTC.

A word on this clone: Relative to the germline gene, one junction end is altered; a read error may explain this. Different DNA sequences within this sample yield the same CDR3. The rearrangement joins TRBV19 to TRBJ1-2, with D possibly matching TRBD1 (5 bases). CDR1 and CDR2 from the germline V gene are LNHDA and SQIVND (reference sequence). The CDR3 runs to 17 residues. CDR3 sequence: CASSIPTSTVTNYGYTF. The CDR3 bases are TGCGCCAGTAGTATCCCCACATCGACAGTTACTAACTATGGCTACACCTTC.

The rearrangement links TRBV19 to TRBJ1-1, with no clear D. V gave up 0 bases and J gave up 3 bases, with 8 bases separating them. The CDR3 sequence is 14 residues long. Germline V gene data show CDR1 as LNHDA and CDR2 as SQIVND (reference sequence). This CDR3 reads CASSIDFIYTEAFF. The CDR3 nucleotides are TGTGCCAGTAGTATAGATTTTATCTACACTGAAGCTTTCTTT.

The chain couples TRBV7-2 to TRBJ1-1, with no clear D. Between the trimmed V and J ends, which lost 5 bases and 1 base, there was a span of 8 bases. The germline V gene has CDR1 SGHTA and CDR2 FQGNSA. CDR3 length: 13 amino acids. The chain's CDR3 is CASSPFRNTEAFF. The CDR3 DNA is TGTGCCAGCAGCCCCTTTCGGAACACTGAAGCTTTCTTT.

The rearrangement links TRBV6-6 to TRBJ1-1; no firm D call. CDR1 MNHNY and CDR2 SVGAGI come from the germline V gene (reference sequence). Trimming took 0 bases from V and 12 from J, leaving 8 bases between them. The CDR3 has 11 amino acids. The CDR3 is CASSYSRETFF. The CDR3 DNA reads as TGTGCCAGCAGTTACTCTCGGGAAACTTTCTTT.

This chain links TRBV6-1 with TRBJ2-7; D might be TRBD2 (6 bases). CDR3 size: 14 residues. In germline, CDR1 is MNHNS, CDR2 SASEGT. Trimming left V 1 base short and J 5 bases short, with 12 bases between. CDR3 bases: TGTGCCAGCAGTGAAGGAAGAGGGAGGAACGAGCAGTACTTC. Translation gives CASSEGRGRNEQYF.

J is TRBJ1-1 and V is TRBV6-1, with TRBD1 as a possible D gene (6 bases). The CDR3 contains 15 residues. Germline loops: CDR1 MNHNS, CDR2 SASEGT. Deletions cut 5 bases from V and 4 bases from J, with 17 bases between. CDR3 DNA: TGTGCCAGCAGTTTTTGGAGGGGGGGAGGCACTGAAGCTTTCTTT. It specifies CASSFWRGGGTEAFF.

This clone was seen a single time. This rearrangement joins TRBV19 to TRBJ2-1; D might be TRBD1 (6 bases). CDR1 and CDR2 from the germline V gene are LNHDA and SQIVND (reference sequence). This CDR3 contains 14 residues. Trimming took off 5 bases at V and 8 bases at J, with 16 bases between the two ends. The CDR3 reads CASSPGQWADEQFF. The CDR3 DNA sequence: TGTGCCAGTAGTCCTGGACAGTGGGCGGATGAGCAGTTCTTC.

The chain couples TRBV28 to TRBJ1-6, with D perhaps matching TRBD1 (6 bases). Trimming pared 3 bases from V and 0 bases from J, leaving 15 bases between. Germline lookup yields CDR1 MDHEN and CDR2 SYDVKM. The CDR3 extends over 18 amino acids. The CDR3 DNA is TGTGCCAGCAGTTTGACCCAGAGGGGGAGCTCCTATAATTCACCCCTCCACTTT. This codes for CASSLTQRGSSYNSPLHF.